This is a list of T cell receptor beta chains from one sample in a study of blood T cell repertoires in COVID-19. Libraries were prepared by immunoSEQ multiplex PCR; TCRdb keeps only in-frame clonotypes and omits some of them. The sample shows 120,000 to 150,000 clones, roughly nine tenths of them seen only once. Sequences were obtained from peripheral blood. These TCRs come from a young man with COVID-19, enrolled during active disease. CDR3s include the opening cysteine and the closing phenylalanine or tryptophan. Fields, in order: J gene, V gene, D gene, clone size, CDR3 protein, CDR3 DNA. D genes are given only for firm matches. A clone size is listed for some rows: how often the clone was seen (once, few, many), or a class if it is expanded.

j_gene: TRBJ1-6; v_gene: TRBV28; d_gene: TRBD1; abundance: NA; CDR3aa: CASSRDRGYNSPLHF; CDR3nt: TGTGCCAGCAGTCGGGACAGGGGATATAATTCACCCCTCCACTTT
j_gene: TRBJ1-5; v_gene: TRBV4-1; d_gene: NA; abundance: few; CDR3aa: CASSHVGQRNQPQHF; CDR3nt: TGCGCCAGCAGCCATGTCGGACAGCGCAATCAGCCCCAGCATTTT
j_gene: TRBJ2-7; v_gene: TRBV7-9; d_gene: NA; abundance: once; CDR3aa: CASSLGVPSSYEQYF; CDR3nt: TGTGCCAGCAGCTTAGGTGTTCCGAGCTCCTACGAGCAGTACTTC
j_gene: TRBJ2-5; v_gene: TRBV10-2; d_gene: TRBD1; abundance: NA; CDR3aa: CASKGTGAQETQYF; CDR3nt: TGCGCCAGCAAAGGAACAGGGGCTCAAGAGACCCAGTACTTC
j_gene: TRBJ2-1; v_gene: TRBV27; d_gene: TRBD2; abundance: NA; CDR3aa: CASSNGLAGMNEQFF; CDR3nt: TGTGCCAGCAGTAACGGACTAGCGGGAATGAATGAGCAGTTCTTC
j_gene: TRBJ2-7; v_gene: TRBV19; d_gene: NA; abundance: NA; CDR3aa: CASSKQIVTNEQYF; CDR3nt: TGTGCCAGTAGTAAACAGATCGTAACGAACGAGCAGTACTTC
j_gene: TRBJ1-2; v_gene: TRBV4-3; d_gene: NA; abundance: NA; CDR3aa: CASSQGGRDGYTF; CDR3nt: TGCGCCAGCAGCCAGGGGGGAAGGGATGGCTACACCTTC
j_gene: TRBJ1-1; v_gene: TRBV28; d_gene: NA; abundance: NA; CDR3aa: CASSIPGEMNTEAFF; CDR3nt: TGTGCCAGCAGTATCCCGGGGGAGATGAACACTGAAGCTTTCTTT
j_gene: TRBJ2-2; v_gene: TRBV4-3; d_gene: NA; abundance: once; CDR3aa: CASSQETGRATGELFF; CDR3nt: TGCGCCAGCAGCCAAGAAACAGGCCGTGCGACCGGGGAGCTGTTTTTT
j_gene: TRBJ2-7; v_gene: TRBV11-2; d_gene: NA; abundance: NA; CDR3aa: CASSRHGRTNPSYEQYF; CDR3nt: TGTGCCAGCAGCCGTCACGGGCGGACAAATCCTTCCTACGAGCAGTACTTC
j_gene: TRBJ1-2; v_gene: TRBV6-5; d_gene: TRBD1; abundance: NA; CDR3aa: CASSQHGQAWGYTF; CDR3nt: TGTGCCAGCAGCCAACACGGACAGGCCTGGGGCTACACCTTC
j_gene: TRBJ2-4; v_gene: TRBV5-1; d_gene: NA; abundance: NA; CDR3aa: CASSLSGVGNIQYF; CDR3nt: TGCGCCAGCAGCTTATCCGGGGTGGGAAACATTCAGTACTTC
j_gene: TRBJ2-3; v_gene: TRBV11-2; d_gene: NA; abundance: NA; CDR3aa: CASSFGPDTQYF; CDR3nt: TGTGCCAGCAGCTTTGGCCCAGATACGCAGTATTTT
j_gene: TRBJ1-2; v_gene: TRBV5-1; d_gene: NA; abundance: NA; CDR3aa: CASSLVGQNYGYTF; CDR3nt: TGCGCCAGCAGCTTGGTTGGACAGAACTATGGCTACACCTTC
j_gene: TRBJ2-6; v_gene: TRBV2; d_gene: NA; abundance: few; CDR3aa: CASKAGISGANVLTF; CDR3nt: TGTGCCAGCAAGGCAGGCATCTCTGGGGCCAACGTCCTGACTTTC
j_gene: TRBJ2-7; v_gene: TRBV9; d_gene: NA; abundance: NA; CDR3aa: CASSGASPYEQYF; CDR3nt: TGTGCCAGCAGCGGAGCGTCCCCCTACGAGCAGTACTTC
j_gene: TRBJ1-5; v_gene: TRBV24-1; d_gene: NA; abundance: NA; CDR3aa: CATSDVGSGGNQPQHF; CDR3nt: TGTGCCACCAGTGATGTCGGGTCAGGGGGCAATCAGCCCCAGCATTTT
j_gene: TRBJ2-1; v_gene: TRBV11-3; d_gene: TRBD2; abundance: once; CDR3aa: CASSATGLAGNEQFF; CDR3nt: TGTGCCAGCAGCGCTACGGGACTAGCGGGCAATGAGCAGTTCTTC
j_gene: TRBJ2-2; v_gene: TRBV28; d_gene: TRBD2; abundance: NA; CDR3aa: CASSFDSGRLSGELFF; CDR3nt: TGTGCCAGCAGTTTCGACAGCGGGAGACTATCCGGGGAGCTGTTTTTT
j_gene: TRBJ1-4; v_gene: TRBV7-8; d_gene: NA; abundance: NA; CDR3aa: CASSPRQVATNEKLFF; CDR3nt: TGTGCCAGCAGCCCCCGACAGGTCGCAACTAATGAAAAACTGTTTTTT
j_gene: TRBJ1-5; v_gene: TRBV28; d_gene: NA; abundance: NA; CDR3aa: CASSYLRVDQPQHF; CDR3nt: TGTGCCAGCAGCTACCTCAGGGTGGATCAGCCCCAGCATTTT
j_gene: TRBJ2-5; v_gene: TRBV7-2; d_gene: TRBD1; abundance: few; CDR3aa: CASSPDRGLQETQYF; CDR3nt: TGTGCCAGCAGCCCAGACAGGGGGCTTCAAGAGACCCAGTACTTC
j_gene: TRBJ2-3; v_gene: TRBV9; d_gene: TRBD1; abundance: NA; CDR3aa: CASSVGRDRITDTQYF; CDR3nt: TGTGCCAGCAGCGTAGGACGGGACAGGATCACAGATACGCAGTATTTT
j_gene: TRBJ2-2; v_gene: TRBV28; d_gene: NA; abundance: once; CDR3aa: CASSFNPDRGELFF; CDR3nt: TGTGCCAGCAGTTTTAACCCTGACAGAGGGGAGCTGTTTTTT
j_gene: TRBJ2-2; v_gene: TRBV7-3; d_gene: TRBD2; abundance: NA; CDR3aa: CASSATSVNTGELFF; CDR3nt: TGTGCCAGCAGCGCGACTAGCGTGAACACCGGGGAGCTGTTTTTT
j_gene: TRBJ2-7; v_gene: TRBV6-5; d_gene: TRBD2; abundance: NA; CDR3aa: CASSSQAGETYEQYF; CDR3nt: TGTGCCAGCAGTTCCCAAGCGGGAGAAACCTACGAGCAGTACTTC
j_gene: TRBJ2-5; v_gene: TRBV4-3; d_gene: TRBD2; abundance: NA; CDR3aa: CASSGGVAGEANQETQYF; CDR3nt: TGCGCCAGCAGCGGGGGGGTAGCGGGGGAGGCTAACCAAGAGACCCAGTACTTC
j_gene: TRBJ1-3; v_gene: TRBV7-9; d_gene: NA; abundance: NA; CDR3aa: CASSPFFLGSTIYF; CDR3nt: TGTGCCAGCAGCCCATTTTTCTTGGGGAGCACCATATATTTT
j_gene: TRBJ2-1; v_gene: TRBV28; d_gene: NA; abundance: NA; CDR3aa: CASSQALFQGGEQFF; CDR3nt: TGTGCCAGCAGTCAGGCCTTATTTCAGGGAGGAGAGCAGTTCTTC
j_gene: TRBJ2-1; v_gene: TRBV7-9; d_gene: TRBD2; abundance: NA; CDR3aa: CASSLSGIAYNEQFF; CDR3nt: TGTGCCAGCAGCCTAAGCGGGATCGCCTACAATGAGCAGTTCTTC